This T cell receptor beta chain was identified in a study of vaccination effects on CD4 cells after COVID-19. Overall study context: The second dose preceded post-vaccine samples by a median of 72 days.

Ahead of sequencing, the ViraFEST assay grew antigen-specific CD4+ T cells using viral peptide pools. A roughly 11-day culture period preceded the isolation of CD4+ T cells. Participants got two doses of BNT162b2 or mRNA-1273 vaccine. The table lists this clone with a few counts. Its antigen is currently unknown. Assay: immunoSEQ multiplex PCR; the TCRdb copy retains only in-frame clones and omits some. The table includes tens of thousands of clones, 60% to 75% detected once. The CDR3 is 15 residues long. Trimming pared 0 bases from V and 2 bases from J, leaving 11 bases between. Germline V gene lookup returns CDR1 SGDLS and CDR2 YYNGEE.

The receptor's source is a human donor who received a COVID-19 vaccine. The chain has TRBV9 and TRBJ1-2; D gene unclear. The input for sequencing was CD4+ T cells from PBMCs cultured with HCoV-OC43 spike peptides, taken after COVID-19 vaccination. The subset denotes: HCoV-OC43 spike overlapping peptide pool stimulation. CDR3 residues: CASSVASEDNYGYTF. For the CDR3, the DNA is TGTGCCAGCAGCGTAGCTAGCGAAGACAACTATGGCTACACCTTC.